This is a list of T cell receptor beta chains from one sample in a study of cytomegalovirus exposure and HLA in healthy donors. Some clones are missing from TCRdb's copy, which holds only in-frame ones; the method was immunoSEQ multiplex PCR. The table lists about 200,000 clones, 75% to 90% of them singletons. Sequenced input: PBMCs. These receptors came from a woman aged 45-59 years in good health and CMV-seropositive. Both conserved end residues are part of each CDR3. A D gene is named only where the DNA matches it firmly. Clone size appears in some rows only: once, few, many, or a class for an expanded clone.

d_gene,abundance,v_gene,j_gene,CDR3nt,CDR3aa
NA,NA,TRBV28,TRBJ2-7,TGTGCCAGCAGTTCGACTCCTTACGAGCAGTACTTC,CASSSTPYEQYF
NA,NA,TRBV11-2,TRBJ2-1,TGTGCCAGCAGCTTAGATCTTGGGAGGAGGGGTGAGCAGTTCTTC,CASSLDLGRRGEQFF
NA,few,TRBV18,TRBJ2-3,TGTGCCAGCTCAGGGAGCGGGCTACCCACAGATACGCAGTATTTT,CASSGSGLPTDTQYF
TRBD1,NA,TRBV5-1,TRBJ2-2,TGCGCCAGCAGCTTGAGGCTCGGGCAGGGGGCCGGGGAGCTGTTTTTT,CASSLRLGQGAGELFF
NA,NA,TRBV27,TRBJ1-2,TGTGCCACCGCACAACAGGGAATTGAGGGCTACACCTTC,CATAQQGIEGYTF
NA,NA,TRBV10-3,TRBJ2-3,TGTGCCATCAGCACAGGCAGCACAGATACGCAGTATTTT,CAISTGSTDTQYF
TRBD1,NA,TRBV5-5,TRBJ2-7,TGTGCCAGCAGCGGGGGGGACAGGGCAGGGGACGAGCAGTACTTC,CASSGGDRAGDEQYF
TRBD1,NA,TRBV7-2,TRBJ2-3,TGTGCCAGCAGCTTAGCTGGGACAGGGGTCACAGATACGCAGTATTTT,CASSLAGTGVTDTQYF
NA,NA,TRBV6-5,TRBJ1-2,TGTGCCAGCAGCCGGACACCTTCTAACTATGGCTACACCTTC,CASSRTPSNYGYTF
NA,NA,TRBV5-1,TRBJ1-1,TGCGCCAGCAGCTTTAACCCGGGGAACACTGAAGCTTTCTTT,CASSFNPGNTEAFF
TRBD1,NA,TRBV27,TRBJ1-4,TGTGCCACCTTATACTTGACAGGGTTGCATGAAAAACTGTTTTTT,CATLYLTGLHEKLFF
NA,NA,TRBV11-3,TRBJ2-2,TGTGCCAGCAGCACCGGCGGAGGGGAGCTGTTTTTT,CASSTGGGELFF
NA,NA,TRBV7-9,TRBJ2-3,TGTGCCAGCAAACCCCTCTCGGTTGCAGATACGCAGTATTTT,CASKPLSVADTQYF
NA,NA,TRBV30,TRBJ2-3,TGTGCCTGGGACCCGACAGGTCAGCCACTAGCAGATACGCAGTATTTT,CAWDPTGQPLADTQYF
NA,NA,TRBV27,TRBJ2-2,TGTGCCAGCAGTTTTTATTCGAACACCGGGGAGCTGTTTTTT,CASSFYSNTGELFF
TRBD2,NA,TRBV9,TRBJ2-3,TGTGCCAGCAGCGTGGAGGGCGGGGGGTCAGATACGCAGTATTTT,CASSVEGGGSDTQYF
NA,NA,TRBV6-5,TRBJ1-2,TGTGCCAGCAGCCAGACAGTGAACTATGGCTACACCTTC,CASSQTVNYGYTF
TRBD2,NA,TRBV9,TRBJ2-1,TGTGCCAGCAGCGTAGCGGGTAGCGGGGGGGCCGATGAGCAGTTCTTC,CASSVAGSGGADEQFF
NA,once,TRBV5-6,TRBJ2-7,TGTGCCAGCAGCTCGGGGGGCGGGAAGCGTACTCAGCAGTACTTC,CASSSGGGKRTQQYF
TRBD1,NA,TRBV19,TRBJ1-5,TGCGCCAGTAGTATACGGACAGGGGGCAATCAGAATCAGCCCCAGCATTTT,CASSIRTGGNQNQPQHF
NA,NA,TRBV28,TRBJ1-6,TGTGCCAGCAGTTCGATACCTGAGGGACCCCTCCACTTT,CASSSIPEGPLHF
NA,NA,TRBV29-1,TRBJ1-2,TGCAGCGTCTCCAGGGAGGACGGCACCTTC,CSVSREDGTF
NA,NA,TRBV28,TRBJ1-5,TGTGCCAGCAGTTCAACTTACATGGACAATTATAGCAATCAGCCCCAGCATTTT,CASSSTYMDNYSNQPQHF
TRBD2,NA,TRBV2,TRBJ2-1,TGTGCCAGCAGAAAGACTACGCTAGCGGGGAATGAGCAGTTCTTC,CASRKTTLAGNEQFF
NA,NA,TRBV5-4,TRBJ1-2,TGTGCCAGCAGCTGGGTGGACAGCTATGGCTACACCTTC,CASSWVDSYGYTF
TRBD2,NA,TRBV29-1,TRBJ2-1,TGCAGCGCCCGGTTTATTGGGGTAGCGGGAGTTGGGTCCTACAATGAGCAGTTCTTC,CSARFIGVAGVGSYNEQFF
TRBD1,NA,TRBV19,TRBJ2-1,TGTGCCAGTAGTAGGGACCCGGGACAGGACGTTCCCCTGCCCCCGAGCTCCTACAATGAGCAGTTCTTC,CASSRDPGQDVPLPPSSYNEQFF
TRBD1,NA,TRBV7-9,TRBJ2-1,TGTGCCAGCAGCTTACGGGACAGGGGGCCCAATGAGCAGTTCTTC,CASSLRDRGPNEQFF
NA,NA,TRBV10-2,TRBJ2-7,TGCGCCAGCGGTAGACGCACCGGGATCCACGAGCAGTACTTC,CASGRRTGIHEQYF
TRBD1,few,TRBV5-1,TRBJ2-4,TGCGCCAGCAGCCAGAGGACAGGGGGCGAAAACAGTCAGTACTTC,CASSQRTGGENSQYF
NA,NA,TRBV6-1,TRBJ1-1,TGTGCCAGCAGTGAGTTACAGGAATCGGGCACTGAAGCTTTCTTT,CASSELQESGTEAFF
TRBD1,NA,TRBV2,TRBJ1-2,TGTGCCAGCAGTGAAGGACAGGGGGTGAACTATGGCTACACCTTC,CASSEGQGVNYGYTF
NA,NA,TRBV10-3,TRBJ1-4,TGTGCCATCAGTGGATCTCATCCCGGGGATGGGGGGTTGGGTGAAAAACTGTTTTTT,CAISGSHPGDGGLGEKLFF
NA,NA,TRBV5-8,TRBJ1-2,TGTGCCAGCAGCCGCTTGGTGGCAGGGCATTATGGCTACACCTTC,CASSRLVAGHYGYTF
NA,NA,TRBV7-6,TRBJ2-6,TGTGCCAGCAGTCCAGAGGCCGTCTCTGGGGCCAACGTCCTGACTTTC,CASSPEAVSGANVLTF
TRBD1,NA,TRBV7-9,TRBJ2-4,TGTGCCAGCAGCCCAGCTTTACTGGAGGCAGGGGGCAAAAACATTCAGTACTTC,CASSPALLEAGGKNIQYF
NA,once,TRBV9,TRBJ2-1,TGTGCCAGCAGCGTAGGGGGCGGAGCCTACAATGAGCAGTTCTTC,CASSVGGGAYNEQFF
NA,NA,TRBV19,TRBJ1-5,TGTGCCAGTAGTATTAACCAGGGTCGGCAGCCCCAGCATTTT,CASSINQGRQPQHF
NA,few,TRBV5-1,TRBJ2-7,TGCGCCAGCAGCTCGGGGAGGGGGGGATCTAACGAGCAGTACTTC,CASSSGRGGSNEQYF
TRBD1,NA,TRBV6-6,TRBJ2-7,TGTGCCAGCAGTTACTCCCAGGGGGCGTACGAGCAGTACTTC,CASSYSQGAYEQYF
TRBD2,NA,TRBV14,TRBJ2-1,TGTGCCAGCAGTCAAGATGGACTAGCCCTTTCCTACAATGAGCAGTTCTTC,CASSQDGLALSYNEQFF